A selection of T cell receptor beta chains follows, all from one sample in a study of cytomegalovirus exposure and HLA in healthy donors. The data were produced by immunoSEQ multiplex PCR, yet TCRdb's version contains in-frame clones alone and is incomplete. Seen here are over 150,000 clones, 87% observed once, and the top ten hold less than 0.3%. Sequencing input: PBMCs. These receptors originate from a girl younger than two in good health and CMV-seronegative. The CDR3 runs from the conserved cysteine through the conserved F or W.

v_gene,j_gene,CDR3aa
TRBV4-3,TRBJ2-3,CASSQSELPFRPLYF
TRBV19,TRBJ2-2,CASRADRFPGELFF
TRBV25-1,TRBJ1-2,CASTPGSGLYGYTF
TRBV18,TRBJ1-1,CASSTGGVRDTEAFF
TRBV29-1,TRBJ2-1,CSADREIENEQFF
TRBV11-2,TRBJ2-5,CASSLGTGVETQYF
TRBV6-1,TRBJ2-7,CASSGTGGGYEQYF
TRBV6-6,TRBJ2-1,CASSGTTRNEQFF
TRBV6-5,TRBJ1-6,CASMRDSYNSPLHF
TRBV7-2,TRBJ1-3,CASSSSSRRDSGNTIYF
TRBV7-2,TRBJ2-3,CASSLVGSAFTDTQYF
TRBV28,TRBJ2-7,CASRLGQGADYEQYF
TRBV9,TRBJ2-1,CASSIRDRDNEQFF
TRBV2,TRBJ1-2,CASSVGTDYGYTF
TRBV6-1,TRBJ1-4,CASSPTLDRAEFF
TRBV6-1,TRBJ2-2,CASIRRGGPTGELFF
TRBV10-3,TRBJ1-2,CASSHRDIWHGYTF
TRBV5-1,TRBJ2-5,CASIGGDKETQYF
TRBV2,TRBJ1-5,CASSTSGQVLNQPQHF
TRBV5-8,TRBJ2-7,CASRTTSGTFYEQYF
TRBV19,TRBJ1-1,CASSEKSTEAFF
TRBV30,TRBJ2-5,CAWRQRGAQETQYF
TRBV5-8,TRBJ2-5,CASSGSQGAGQETQYF
TRBV6-1,TRBJ1-1,CASSETWARKTGEATEAFF
TRBV18,TRBJ1-5,CASSLLQASNQPQHF
TRBV11-1,TRBJ1-3,CASSWETGPGNTIYF
TRBV6-1,TRBJ2-1,CASSEPDTFF
TRBV30,TRBJ2-3,CAWSVLGATDTQYF
TRBV7-6,TRBJ2-5,CASSSDRGGQETQYF
TRBV28,TRBJ1-5,CASSLTGSNQPQHF
TRBV10-1,TRBJ1-1,CASSGPQGAAFF
TRBV5-4,TRBJ1-6,CASSLSFFNSPLHF
TRBV13,TRBJ1-2,CASSSRGAFYGYTF
TRBV6-5,TRBJ2-5,CASSYGVGATQETQYF